Below, 21 T cell receptor beta chains from the same sample are listed, as sequenced in a study of blood T cell repertoires in COVID-19. Clones were sequenced by immunoSEQ multiplex PCR, and TCRdb holds only the in-frame ones, with some missing. This table holds over 100,000 clones, approximately 90% found once. Sample: peripheral blood. Receptors originate from a man in his sixties with COVID-19, enrolled during active disease.

J is TRBJ1-5 and V is TRBV6-1; D not certain. Germline CDR1 reads MNHNS; CDR2 reads SASEGT. The CDR3 consists of 14 residues. V shed 11 bases and J shed 4 bases, with 18 bases lying between them. The CDR3 nucleotides read TGTGCCGGGAGTTTAGAGTTAGGGAATCAGCCCCAGCATTTT. Translation: CAGSLELGNQPQHF.

This clone was observed a few times. The chain has TRBV19 and TRBJ1-6, with no clear D. CDR1 and CDR2 (germline): LNHDA, SQIVND (reference sequence). With 2 bases removed from V and 7 bases from J, the gap between germline ends came to 21 bases. The CDR3 is 18 residues long. For the CDR3, the DNA is TGTGCCAGTAGTATAATTCCCCAGGCTACCCCTCGGAATTCACCCCTCCACTTT. It yields the protein CASSIIPQATPRNSPLHF.

This chain joins TRBV4-2 and TRBJ1-4; 9 nucleotides align to TRBD1. V lost 0 bases to trimming and J lost 5 bases; unmatched junction nucleotides: 4. Germline V CDR1 and CDR2: LGHNA, YNFKEQ. CDR3 length: 16 amino acids. The CDR3 sequence: CASSQERTGVNEKLFF. In DNA form, the CDR3 reads TGTGCCAGCAGCCAAGAGCGGACAGGGGTAAATGAAAAACTGTTTTTT.

The V gene is TRBV18, the J gene TRBJ1-6; 7 bases line up with TRBD1. Losses at the gene ends were 3 bases for V and 5 bases for J; bases not matched to a gene: 7. Germline V lookup: CDR1 KGHSH, CDR2 LQKENI. The CDR3 is 16 residues long. CDR3 DNA sequence: TGTGCCAGCTCACCTTTAGACAGGGCGAATAATTCACCCCTCCACTTT. This gives the protein CASSPLDRANNSPLHF.

V and J are TRBV10-1 and TRBJ1-3; perhaps TRBD1 as D (5 bases). The CDR3 runs to 14 residues. Germline V gene lookup returns CDR1 WNHNN and CDR2 SYGVQD (reference sequence). V lost 4 bases to trimming and J lost 2 bases, with 9 bases between them. As DNA, the CDR3 is TGCGCCAGCAGTGCTTCAGGGCCTGGAAACACCATATATTTT. It specifies CASSASGPGNTIYF.

The chain recombines TRBV19 with TRBJ1-4; 7 positions agree with TRBD1. Germline CDR1 is LNHDA and CDR2 is SQIVND (reference sequence). This CDR3 is built from 14 residues. Trimming took 8 bases from V and 10 from J; bases not matched to a gene: 13. The CDR3 DNA reads TGTGCCAGTTCAGAGGGCGGGACAGTTGGAAAACTGTTTTTT. Its translation: CASSEGGTVGKLFF.

This sequence joins TRBV28 and TRBJ1-1; D is undetermined. CDR3 length: 11 residues. CDR1 is MDHEN and CDR2 is SYDVKM in the germline V gene. Trimming cost V 3 bases and J 6 bases, with 5 bases left between them. The chain's CDR3 is CASSFTAEAFF. CDR3 bases: TGTGCCAGCAGTTTTACGGCTGAAGCTTTCTTT.

CDR3 sequence reads: CATSDPGGANGNTIYF. The CDR3 DNA reads TGTGCCACCAGTGATCCAGGGGGCGCGAATGGAAACACCATATATTTT. V usage is TRBV24-1 and J usage is TRBJ1-3; TRBD1 agrees at 8 bases. V shed 3 bases and J 3 bases; nucleotides not matched to a gene: 6. The CDR3 runs to 16 residues. CDR1 and CDR2 from the germline V gene are KGHDR and SFDVKD.

The chain joins TRBV3-1 (or the pseudogene TRBV3-2) to TRBJ2-2, with a weak D call TRBD2 (7 bases). The germline gives CDR1 LGHDT, CDR2 YNNKEL (reference sequence). V gave up 4 bases and J gave up 1 base, with 10 bases separating them. CDR3 size: 15 residues. The CDR3 loop reads CASSLRGGNTGELFF. The CDR3 nucleotides read TGTGCCAGCAGCCTGAGGGGGGGGAACACCGGGGAGCTGTTTTTT.

A single count supports this clone. This chain connects TRBV5-4 to TRBJ1-1, with unresolved D. CDR3 length: 16 residues. V was cut by 0 bases and J by 0 bases, with 12 bases left in between. In germline, CDR1 is SGHNT, CDR2 YYREEE (reference sequence). Here the CDR3 DNA reads TGTGCCAGCAGCTTGGCGGCAACAGCGGTGAACACTGAAGCTTTCTTT. It encodes CASSLAATAVNTEAFF. The variable domain in full, completed from reference TRBV5-4 and TRBJ1-1, reads ETGVTQSPTHLIKTRGQQVTLRCSSQSGHNTVSWYQQALGQGPQFIFQYYREEENGRGNFPPRFSGLQFPNYSSELNVNALELDDSALYLCASSLAATAVNTEAFFGQGTRLTVV.

V usage is TRBV6-5 and J usage is TRBJ1-2, with a possible D match to TRBD1 (6 bases). CDR3 length: 14 residues. Trimming left V 8 bases short and J 4 bases short, with 17 bases between. Germline V CDR1 and CDR2: MNHEY, SVGAGI. DNA for the CDR3: TGTGCCAGCGGCGAAACAGGGAGTGTCTATGGCTACACCTTC. As protein: CASGETGSVYGYTF.

V gene TRBV20-1 combines with J gene TRBJ2-4, with D possibly TRBD1 on 6 matching bases. Germline V gene data show CDR1 as DFQATT and CDR2 as SNEGSKA (reference sequence). This CDR3 contains 11 residues. Trimming took 7 bases from V and 8 from J, leaving 12 bases between them. The CDR3: CSGQGIDIQYF. The CDR3 DNA reads TGCAGTGGTCAGGGGATTGACATTCAGTACTTC.

The chain is built from TRBV19 and TRBJ1-3; tentative D call: TRBD1 (5 bases). The germline V and J ends were trimmed by 6 bases and 1 base, with 13 bases remaining between them. This CDR3 spans 15 amino acids. From germline, CDR1 is LNHDA and CDR2 SQIVND (reference sequence). The CDR3 loop is CASSPGRGSGNTIYF. In DNA, the CDR3 is TGTGCCAGTAGCCCCGGAAGGGGATCTGGAAACACCATATATTTT.

The rearrangement links TRBV6-2 or TRBV6-3 to TRBJ1-6; no definite D call. The CDR3 covers 14 residues. Germline V gene data show CDR1 as MNHEY and CDR2 as SVGEGT. V lost 0 bases to trimming and J lost 10 bases, with 10 bases between them. The CDR3 DNA is TGTGCCAGCAGTTACTCGTCGGCAGGATCACCCCTCCACTTT. This codes for CASSYSSAGSPLHF.

The V and J genes are TRBV28 and TRBJ2-7, with a weak D call TRBD2 (6 bases). This CDR3 is 14 amino acids long. V lost 8 bases and J 2 bases, leaving 16 bases between the germline ends. Germline CDR1 is MDHEN and CDR2 is SYDVKM. The CDR3 DNA reads as TGTGCCAGCCGGGGGTTCGAGAGGACCTACGAGCAGTACTTC. Protein sequence: CASRGFERTYEQYF.

The chain combines TRBV18 with TRBJ1-2; perhaps TRBD1 as D (5 bases). V was shortened by 3 bases and J by 6 bases, with 8 bases between the two germline ends. There are 12 residues in the CDR3. Germline loops: CDR1 KGHSH, CDR2 LQKENI. This CDR3 is CASSPQGDGYTF. As DNA, the CDR3 is TGTGCCAGCTCACCTCAGGGTGATGGCTACACCTTC.

This clone is a singleton in its sample. V is TRBV11-3 and J is TRBJ1-4, with 7 bases fitting TRBD1. This CDR3 comprises 14 residues. J gave up 7 bases and V 5 bases, and 7 bases lay outside the gene matches. The V gene's germline CDR1 is SGHNT and CDR2 YENEEA. The CDR3 loop reads CASSPTRDSEKLFF. CDR3 DNA sequence: TGTGCCAGCAGCCCAACTCGGGACAGTGAAAAACTGTTTTTT.

The chain joins TRBV18 to TRBJ1-2; no definite D call. The germline V gene encodes CDR1 KGHSH and CDR2 LQKENI. V lost 6 bases, J lost 2 bases, and 16 bases lay in between. CDR3 length equals 15 residues. The CDR3 coding sequence is TGTGCCAGCTCCAACCAGGCCCCCCCCAACTATGGCTACACCTTC. Protein sequence: CASSNQAPPNYGYTF.

The genes are TRBV19 and TRBJ1-4, with TRBD1 matching over 8 bases. The CDR3 extends over 16 amino acids. The J segment lost 7 bases and the V segment lost 5 bases, leaving 12 bases of the junction unmatched. Germline V gene sequence: CDR1 LNHDA, CDR2 SQIVND (reference sequence). This chain's CDR3 is CASSPSWDRWSEKLFF. The CDR3 DNA is TGTGCCAGTAGTCCTTCCTGGGACAGGTGGTCTGAAAAACTGTTTTTT.

The V call is TRBV5-4, the J call TRBJ1-2; 7 nucleotides align to TRBD1. With 4 bases clipped from V and 4 bases from J, the junction kept 4 bases outside the gene matches. Germline V gene data show CDR1 as SGHNT and CDR2 as YYREEE (reference sequence). This CDR3 is built from 13 residues. CDR3 sequence reads: CASSQGTAYGYTF. Here the CDR3 DNA reads TGTGCCAGCAGCCAAGGGACAGCCTATGGCTACACCTTC.

This clone was observed once. V usage is TRBV5-5 and J usage is TRBJ1-1; the D is unclear. With 0 bases removed from V and 4 bases from J, the gap between germline ends came to 4 bases. The germline CDR1 and CDR2 sequences are SGHKS and YYEKEE (reference sequence). The CDR3 has 12 residues. CDR3 loop: CASSLVLTEAFF. CDR3 nucleotides: TGTGCCAGCAGCTTGGTTCTCACTGAAGCTTTCTTT.